This entry lists 8 T cell receptor beta chains sequenced from one sample in a study of T cell changes during pregnancy in multiple sclerosis. Clones were sequenced by immunoSEQ multiplex PCR, and TCRdb holds only the in-frame ones, with some missing. The profile shows tens of thousands of clones, 85% to 95% of them singletons. The sequences come from CD8+ T cells from peripheral blood mononuclear cells, collected in the third trimester of pregnancy. The receptors derive from a female donor with multiple sclerosis, enrolled in a pregnancy study.

The V and J genes are TRBV7-6 and TRBJ2-1, with 12 bases aligning to TRBD2. Germline CDR1 reads SGHVS; CDR2 reads FNYEAQ. Trimming cost V 3 bases and J 0 bases; bases outside gene matches: 6. The CDR3 runs to 18 residues. DNA of the CDR3: TGTGCCAGCAGCTTGGGACTAGCGGGCCCAAGCTCCTACAATGAGCAGTTCTTC. Its protein product is CASSLGLAGPSSYNEQFF.

The chain has TRBV10-3 and TRBJ1-5; D is unclear. The length of the CDR3 is 12 residues. V lost 3 bases to trimming and J lost 8 bases, with 8 bases between them. Germline CDR1 is ENHRY and CDR2 is SYGVKD. CDR3 nucleotide sequence: TGTGCCATCAGTGATAGCGCGGAGCCCCAGCATTTT. Amino acid sequence: CAISDSAEPQHF.

The table lists this clone with a few counts. The V and J genes are TRBV5-6 and TRBJ2-3, with 12 bases matching TRBD2. V lost 4 bases to trimming and J lost 6 bases; unmatched junction nucleotides: 6. CDR1 SGHDT and CDR2 YYEEEE come from the germline V gene. The CDR3 extends over 15 amino acids. The CDR3 reads CASSGRLAGVDTQYF. The DNA of the CDR3 is TGTGCCAGCAGCGGACGACTAGCGGGGGTCGATACGCAGTATTTT.

This clone has only one observation. The rearrangement links TRBV27 to TRBJ2-7; 8 bases line up with TRBD1. J gave up 1 base and V 6 bases, and 8 bases lay outside the gene matches. Germline CDR1 MNHEY, CDR2 SMNVEV (reference sequence). The CDR3 has 15 amino acids. DNA of the CDR3: TGTGCCAGCAGCTCAGATGGACAGGGTTCCTACGAGCAGTACTTC. Translated, it gives CASSSDGQGSYEQYF.

The genes are TRBV27 and TRBJ1-5; D is unresolved. CDR3 length: 12 amino acids. Germline CDR1 reads MNHEY; CDR2 reads SMNVEV (reference sequence). Trimming cost V 5 bases and J 9 bases, with 11 bases left between them. The CDR3: CASSPYGGPQHF. The DNA for the CDR3 is TGTGCCAGCAGTCCATACGGAGGGCCCCAGCATTTT.

The rearrangement joins TRBV27 to TRBJ1-5; 9 nucleotides agree with TRBD1. Trimming at V came to 8 bases and at J to 3 bases, leaving 2 bases not matched to a gene. CDR3 size: 13 residues. CDR1 and CDR2 (germline): MNHEY, SMNVEV (reference sequence). CDR3: CASRDRVNQPQHF. Written as DNA, the CDR3 is TGTGCCAGCCGGGACAGGGTCAATCAGCCCCAGCATTTT.

This chain joins TRBV4-3 and TRBJ2-7; 7 bases line up with TRBD1. Unmatched junction bases numbered 6, after V lost 1 base and J lost 3 bases. The CDR3 spans 15 residues. Germline values: CDR1 LGHNA, CDR2 YSLEER. This chain's CDR3 is CASSQGDSPDYEQYF. The CDR3 DNA reads TGCGCCAGCAGCCAAGGGGACAGCCCCGACTACGAGCAGTACTTC.

This clone has a single count. This sequence joins TRBV5-1 and TRBJ1-2, with 8 bases that match TRBD1. The CDR3 sequence is 12 residues long. Germline loops: CDR1 SGHRS, CDR2 YFSETQ. The V gene end was trimmed by 8 bases and the J gene end by 6 bases; junction bases not matched to a gene: 6. The CDR3, as DNA: TGCGCCAGGTTACAGGGGGAAAATGGCTACACCTTC. Its translation is CARLQGENGYTF.